These T cell receptor beta chains were read from a single sample in a study of Ad26.COV2.S vaccination and SARS-CoV-2 variants. This table comes from immunoSEQ multiplex PCR, and its TCRdb copy is limited to in-frame clones, with some not included. The top ten clones hold around 3% of a sample with hundreds of thousands of clones, approximately 87% of them seen once. Sequences were derived from peripheral blood, sampled in a trial of Ad26.COV2.S vaccine versus placebo. The receptors were gathered from a person aged 18-65 years who received the Ad26.COV2.S COVID-19 vaccine or a placebo. CDR3s include the opening cysteine and the closing phenylalanine or tryptophan. The order of the fields is J gene, V gene, D gene, CDR3 protein. The D gene is left open where the match is weak.

j_call: TRBJ2-2
v_call: TRBV24-1
d_call: TRBD1
cdr3_aa: CATSETGTGLSGELFF

j_call: TRBJ1-2
v_call: TRBV29-1
d_call: -
cdr3_aa: CSADSNYGYTF

j_call: TRBJ2-3
v_call: TRBV18
d_call: TRBD2
cdr3_aa: CASSAGGSPGTDTQYF

j_call: TRBJ1-4
v_call: TRBV28
d_call: TRBD1
cdr3_aa: CASSLPPGQGGEKLFF

j_call: TRBJ1-2
v_call: TRBV27
d_call: -
cdr3_aa: CASSLGGGYGYTF

j_call: TRBJ1-6
v_call: TRBV4-1
d_call: -
cdr3_aa: CASSQDWDTRRLHF

j_call: TRBJ1-2
v_call: TRBV5-5
d_call: TRBD1
cdr3_aa: CASSPGQWPDYGYTF

j_call: TRBJ1-1
v_call: TRBV7-8
d_call: TRBD1
cdr3_aa: CASSSQWRGRPLSPEAFF

j_call: TRBJ2-3
v_call: TRBV6-1
d_call: -
cdr3_aa: CASSEMGAPGTDTQYF

j_call: TRBJ1-2
v_call: TRBV5-1
d_call: TRBD1
cdr3_aa: CASSLGHTGAGYTF

j_call: TRBJ1-4
v_call: TRBV6-5
d_call: -
cdr3_aa: CASSYSQPNEKLFF

j_call: TRBJ1-1
v_call: TRBV28
d_call: -
cdr3_aa: CASSNQGSPMNTEAFF

j_call: TRBJ1-2
v_call: TRBV11-2
d_call: -
cdr3_aa: CASSLATATAYGYTF

j_call: TRBJ1-1
v_call: TRBV3-1/TRBV3-2
d_call: -
cdr3_aa: CASSRGINTEAFF

j_call: TRBJ2-7
v_call: TRBV19
d_call: TRBD2
cdr3_aa: CASSPTGDYYEQYF

j_call: TRBJ1-3
v_call: TRBV3-1/TRBV3-2
d_call: -
cdr3_aa: CASSQEAGVYPIYF

j_call: TRBJ1-4
v_call: TRBV18
d_call: -
cdr3_aa: CASSPGSAGEKLFF

j_call: TRBJ1-2
v_call: TRBV10-3
d_call: -
cdr3_aa: CAISGGFGDGYTF

j_call: TRBJ1-1
v_call: TRBV19
d_call: TRBD1
cdr3_aa: CASSNWDRGMNTEAFF

j_call: TRBJ2-3
v_call: TRBV29-1
d_call: TRBD1
cdr3_aa: CSATRGLAGDTQYF

j_call: TRBJ2-1
v_call: TRBV7-8
d_call: -
cdr3_aa: CASSLAGVAATYNEQFF

j_call: TRBJ1-2
v_call: TRBV2
d_call: -
cdr3_aa: CASTPRPGDGYTF

j_call: TRBJ2-1
v_call: TRBV10-3
d_call: -
cdr3_aa: CAINRGTQYNEQFF

j_call: TRBJ2-5
v_call: TRBV7-9
d_call: -
cdr3_aa: CASSLIRVEWTQYF

j_call: TRBJ2-1
v_call: TRBV19
d_call: TRBD2
cdr3_aa: CASSIGGERSNEQFF

j_call: TRBJ1-5
v_call: TRBV28
d_call: -
cdr3_aa: CASRSDLKRGNQPQHF

j_call: TRBJ2-1
v_call: TRBV6-5
d_call: -
cdr3_aa: CASSYGSVEQFF

j_call: TRBJ1-1
v_call: TRBV19
d_call: TRBD1
cdr3_aa: CASSNRQGVGTEAFF

j_call: TRBJ2-3
v_call: TRBV24-1
d_call: -
cdr3_aa: CATRDPGTDTQYF

j_call: TRBJ1-2
v_call: TRBV7-2
d_call: -
cdr3_aa: CASSPLGTRDTYGYTF

j_call: TRBJ2-1
v_call: TRBV6-2/TRBV6-3
d_call: TRBD2
cdr3_aa: CASSTGQTSGGYNEQFF

j_call: TRBJ1-2
v_call: TRBV28
d_call: -
cdr3_aa: CASSKTQGNRPYGYTF

j_call: TRBJ2-1
v_call: TRBV4-1
d_call: TRBD2
cdr3_aa: CASSPSPVGGGADEQFF

j_call: TRBJ2-1
v_call: TRBV30
d_call: TRBD2
cdr3_aa: CAWSSRGLAGGPVHNEQFF

j_call: TRBJ1-1
v_call: TRBV6-5
d_call: -
cdr3_aa: CASSYSVSRTEAFF

j_call: TRBJ1-5
v_call: TRBV28
d_call: -
cdr3_aa: CASSSGSEPQHF

j_call: TRBJ1-6
v_call: TRBV2
d_call: -
cdr3_aa: CASSEALGAGSPLHF